This T cell receptor beta chain was sequenced for a study of T cells in Graves' hyperthyroidism and ophthalmopathy. Germline-derived CDR1 and CDR2 are KGHSH and LQKENI. This CDR3 region has 16 residues. Trimming cost V 2 bases and J 3 bases, with 17 bases left between them. Amplified TCR beta CDR3 regions came from RNA transcripts. When the TCR CDR3 underwent first-round RT-PCR, the HTBI primer set was used. TCRdb used MiXCR to reprocess the multiplex PCR reads, holding one entry per CDR3 protein. The data hold fewer than 700,000 distinct CDR3 sequences, with around 15% observed a single time. This TCR derives from a woman aged 30 to 39 with Graves' hyperthyroidism. Sequencing input: blood. The chain joins TRBV18 to TRBJ2-7; D ambiguous. The DNA of the CDR3 is TGTGCCAGCTCACCAACGGAGCACCCCCTCAACTACGAGCAGTACTTC. Translated: CASSPTEHPLNYEQYF.